The 31 T cell receptor beta chains presented below share a single source sample, sequenced in a study of technical replicates of blood from four donors. The protocol was immunoSEQ multiplex PCR, while the TCRdb copy is restricted to in-frame clones and leaves out a portion. Of 76,000 or so clones listed, about 86% are singletons. The sample comprised PBMCs. The receptors originated from a human donor in good health. Some clones in this sample may be carry-over from other donors' samples.

J is TRBJ2-7 and V is TRBV7-3; 8 bases agree with TRBD1. V was clipped by 5 bases and J by 4 bases; unmatched bases: 4. Germline-derived CDR1 and CDR2 are SGHTA and FQGTGA. The CDR3 runs 13 residues. The CDR3 loop is CASSPRQGYEQYF. The CDR3 DNA reads TGTGCCAGCAGCCCCAGACAGGGGTACGAGCAGTACTTC.

This clone was found once. V and J are TRBV5-6 and TRBJ2-7; 9 nucleotides line up with TRBD1. This CDR3 is built from 18 residues. Germline lookup yields CDR1 SGHDT and CDR2 YYEEEE. Germline trimming cut 1 base from V and 2 bases from J; bases unmatched to any gene: 13. The CDR3 DNA is TGTGCCAGCAGCTTGTCTGGTCTTGCCGGGACAGGGCCCTACGAGCAGTACTTC. Amino acid sequence: CASSLSGLAGTGPYEQYF.

V and J are TRBV4-1 and TRBJ2-1, with D possibly being TRBD2 (7 bases). Germline-derived CDR1 and CDR2 are MGHRA and YSYEKL. This CDR3 contains 16 residues. Trimming took off 0 bases at V and 8 bases at J, with 17 bases between the two ends. The CDR3 nucleotides read TGCGCCAGCAGCCAAGATAGGTGGGGGGGCCTAGATGAGCAGTTCTTC. Protein sequence: CASSQDRWGGLDEQFF.

The rearrangement uses TRBV18 and TRBJ2-7, with 7 bases that match TRBD1. The CDR3 consists of 12 residues. Germline V gives CDR1 KGHSH, CDR2 LQKENI. V shed 4 bases, J shed 13 bases, and the junction held 10 bases outside the gene matches. The CDR3 is CASSRGRDRAYF. The CDR3 nucleotides read TGTGCCAGCTCACGTGGTCGAGACAGGGCTTACTTC.

The DNA of the CDR3 is TGTGCCAGTAGTGCGAGGGCAGGCTACTCCTACGAGCAGTACTTC. Translating gives CASSARAGYSYEQYF. The chain recombines TRBV19 with TRBJ2-7, with D possibly matching TRBD2 (5 bases). Trimming took 5 bases from V and 0 from J, leaving 14 bases between them. The length of the CDR3 is 15 residues. From germline, CDR1 is LNHDA and CDR2 SQIVND (reference sequence).

This clone was observed a single time. The rearrangement joins TRBV9 to TRBJ2-3; 8 nucleotides line up with TRBD2. With 4 bases clipped from V and 2 bases from J, the junction kept 12 bases outside the gene matches. The germline gives CDR1 SGDLS, CDR2 YYNGEE. This CDR3 is built from 17 residues. CDR3 residues: CASSPGGTGGYTDTQYF. DNA of the CDR3: TGTGCCAGCAGCCCAGGTGGGACGGGGGGGTACACAGATACGCAGTATTTT.

The chain is built from TRBV5-1 and TRBJ1-1; 8 nucleotides align to TRBD1. This CDR3 comprises 14 residues. The V and J ends lost 4 bases and 5 bases, in that order; junction bases with no gene match: 7. Germline assignment: CDR1 SGHRS and CDR2 YFSETQ. As DNA, the CDR3 is TGCGCCAGCAGCGGACAGGGCGAGCTAACTGAAGCTTTCTTT. Translation gives CASSGQGELTEAFF.

The rearrangement uses TRBV11-1 and TRBJ1-1, with unresolved D. This CDR3 has 16 amino acids. Trimming took 3 bases from V and 2 from J, leaving 16 bases between them. CDR1 SGHAT and CDR2 FQDESV come from the germline V gene (reference sequence). CDR3 DNA sequence: TGTGCCAGCAGCTTCCGGGGAGTGGGGATAAACACTGAAGCTTTCTTT. Its protein product is CASSFRGVGINTEAFF.

The V gene is TRBV5-8, the J gene TRBJ2-7; the match to TRBD2 covers 10 bases. CDR1 SGHTS and CDR2 YDEGEE come from the germline V gene. Trimming at V came to 0 bases and at J to 2 bases, leaving 8 bases not matched to a gene. The CDR3 is 17 residues long. CDR3 in DNA: TGTGCCAGCAGCTTGGTGCTAGCGGGAGCCTTTCCCTACGAGCAGTACTTC. It codes for CASSLVLAGAFPYEQYF.

V and J are TRBV13 and TRBJ1-2; TRBD1 matches at 7 bases. Losses at the gene ends were 4 bases for V and 5 bases for J; bases not matched to a gene: 10. The CDR3 has 15 residues. CDR1 and CDR2 (germline): PRHDT, FYEKMQ (reference sequence). The chain's CDR3 is CASSYQGGIQYGYTF. The DNA of the CDR3 is TGTGCCAGCAGCTACCAGGGGGGTATACAGTATGGCTACACCTTC.

This clone occurred once. The chain is built from TRBV7-3 and TRBJ2-1; maybe TRBD1 (5 bases). The CDR3 runs to 15 residues. The germline V and J ends were trimmed by 2 bases and 10 bases, with 18 bases remaining between them. Per germline, CDR1 SGHTA and CDR2 FQGTGA. The CDR3 coding sequence is TGTGCCAGCAGCTTAGCAGGGCCTCAAGGTGGGGAGCAGTTCTTC. Protein product: CASSLAGPQGGEQFF.

The V and J genes are TRBV7-2 and TRBJ1-1; tentative D call: TRBD1 (6 bases). The germline V and J ends were trimmed by 7 bases and 4 bases, with 22 bases remaining between them. This CDR3 region has 16 residues. Per germline, CDR1 SGHTA and CDR2 FQGNSA. CDR3 in amino acids: CASNNRNQGLGTEAFF. The CDR3 region has the DNA TGTGCCAGCAACAATCGCAACCAGGGGTTGGGCACTGAAGCTTTCTTT.

The chain carries TRBV5-4 and TRBJ2-5, with TRBD1 matching 12 bases. The CDR3 length is 16 residues. V lost 3 bases to trimming and J lost 4 bases; unmatched junction nucleotides: 7. CDR1 is SGHNT and CDR2 is YYREEE in the germline V gene (reference sequence). CDR3 sequence: CASSWGTGGGGETQYF. The CDR3 DNA follows: TGTGCCAGCAGCTGGGGGACAGGGGGCGGAGGAGAGACCCAGTACTTC. The entire variable domain, with the rest obtained from reference TRBV5-4 and TRBJ2-5, is as follows: ETGVTQSPTHLIKTRGQQVTLRCSSQSGHNTVSWYQQALGQGPQFIFQYYREEENGRGNFPPRFSGLQFPNYSSELNVNALELDDSALYLCASSWGTGGGGETQYFGPGTRLLVL.

This sequence joins TRBV11-3 and TRBJ2-7; 11 bases agree with TRBD1. CDR1 is SGHNT, CDR2 YENEEA, per germline. The CDR3 sequence is 15 residues long. Losses at the gene ends were 5 bases for V and 7 bases for J; bases not matched to a gene: 10. Here the CDR3 reads CASSPWDRGIEEQYF. The DNA for the CDR3 is TGTGCCAGCAGCCCGTGGGACAGGGGGATAGAGGAGCAGTACTTC. Full variable domain (missing parts from reference TRBV11-3 and TRBJ2-7): EAGVVQSPRYKIIEKKQPVAFWCNPISGHNTLYWYLQNLGQGPELLIRYENEEAVDDSQLPKDRFSAERLKGVDSTLKIQPAELGDSAVYLCASSPWDRGIEEQYFGPGTRLTVT.

This clone showed up just once. The V call is TRBV4-3, the J call TRBJ2-2, with D possibly TRBD1 on 5 matching bases. V lost 3 bases and J 6 bases, leaving 11 bases between the germline ends. In germline, CDR1 is LGHNA, CDR2 YSLEER. The CDR3 sequence is 14 residues long. CDR3 residues: CASSQLSGSGELFF. The CDR3 DNA reads TGCGCCAGCAGCCAGTTATCAGGGTCCGGGGAGCTGTTTTTT.

V and J are TRBV27 and TRBJ2-1; 11 nucleotides match TRBD2. V lost 4 bases and J lost 8; bases outside the gene matches: 7. This CDR3 has 15 amino acids. Germline CDR1 MNHEY, CDR2 SMNVEV (reference sequence). CDR3 bases: TGTGCCAGCAGTTGGACTAGCGGGCCGGGGGATGAGCAGTTCTTC. Its translation: CASSWTSGPGDEQFF.

This chain links TRBV7-9 with TRBJ2-2; 8 nucleotides align to TRBD2. Germline V lookup: CDR1 SEHNR, CDR2 FQNEAQ (reference sequence). With V trimmed by 0 bases and J by 4 bases, 7 bases remained unmatched. The length of the CDR3 is 17 residues. DNA for the CDR3: TGTGCCAGCAGCTTAGCGGCCGGGGGGGCGATCACCGGGGAGCTGTTTTTT. Its translation is CASSLAAGGAITGELFF.

The chain couples TRBV6-5 to TRBJ2-1; D may be TRBD1 (6 bases). V was trimmed by 6 bases and J by 0 bases, leaving 12 bases between them. Germline loops: CDR1 MNHEY, CDR2 SVGAGI. The CDR3 extends over 15 amino acids. CDR3 residues: CASSETGSSYNEQFF. The DNA of the CDR3 is TGTGCCAGCAGCGAGACAGGAAGCTCCTACAATGAGCAGTTCTTC.

The chain combines TRBV30 with TRBJ2-2, with a possible D match to TRBD1 (5 bases). Germline V gives CDR1 GTSNPN, CDR2 SVGIG (reference sequence). The CDR3 consists of 16 residues. Trimming left V 5 bases short and J 0 bases short, with 16 bases between. The CDR3 loop is CAWGQGSETNTGELFF. CDR3 sequence (DNA): TGTGCCTGGGGTCAGGGTTCTGAGACGAACACCGGGGAGCTGTTTTTT.

This clone showed up just once. This rearrangement joins TRBV5-4 to TRBJ2-1; D is possibly TRBD2 (6 bases). This CDR3 is built from 16 residues. CDR1 SGHNT and CDR2 YYREEE come from the germline V gene (reference sequence). Between the trimmed V and J ends, which lost 1 base and 2 bases, there was a span of 13 bases. CDR3 residues: CASSLLYGSTYNEQFF. DNA for the CDR3: TGTGCCAGCAGCTTGTTATACGGGAGCACCTACAATGAGCAGTTCTTC.

V gene TRBV2 combines with J gene TRBJ1-6; a weak D match, TRBD1 (5 bases). Germline loops: CDR1 SNHLY, CDR2 FYNNEI. V shed 3 bases and J shed 9 bases, with 15 bases lying between them. The CDR3 runs to 15 residues. The CDR3 protein is CASSDGQTAGSPLHF. In nucleotides, the CDR3 is TGTGCCAGCAGTGATGGACAAACGGCTGGTTCACCCCTCCACTTT.

The J gene is TRBJ1-2, the V gene TRBV6-5; 8 bases map to TRBD1. The CDR3 spans 12 residues. V was clipped by 8 bases and J by 9 bases; unmatched bases: 8. Germline CDR1 and CDR2: MNHEY and SVGAGI. The CDR3 DNA follows: TGTGCCAGCTTTGGACAGGGACGTAGCTACACCTTC. This codes for CASFGQGRSYTF.

J is TRBJ2-3 and V is TRBV14; 7 bases are a match to TRBD1. Germline CDR1 and CDR2: SGHDN and FVKESK. V lost 4 bases and J lost 4; bases outside the gene matches: 8. The CDR3 has 15 amino acids. The CDR3, as DNA: TGTGCCAGCAGCCCGCGACAGGGTCTCGCAGATACGCAGTATTTT. This codes for CASSPRQGLADTQYF.

V gene TRBV4-2 combines with J gene TRBJ2-1; unclear D gene. This CDR3 is 11 amino acids long. Germline CDR1 reads LGHNA; CDR2 reads YNFKEQ. The V end lost 5 bases, the J end lost 6 bases, and 5 bases lay between the germline ends. Here the CDR3 reads CASSTGNEQFF. In DNA form, the CDR3 reads TGTGCCAGCAGCACGGGCAATGAGCAGTTCTTC.

The rearrangement joins TRBV19 to TRBJ1-2; 8 nucleotides agree with TRBD1. V gave up 4 bases and J gave up 6 bases; unmatched junction bases: 7. Germline lookup yields CDR1 LNHDA and CDR2 SQIVND (reference sequence). The CDR3 totals 14 residues. The CDR3 DNA reads as TGTGCCAGTAGTAGCCGACAGGGGCTTAATGGCTACACCTTC. As protein: CASSSRQGLNGYTF. Together with reference TRBV19 and TRBJ1-2, the CDR3 gives the full variable domain: DGGITQSPKYLFRKEGQNVTLSCEQNLNHDAMYWYRQDPGQGLRLIYYSQIVNDFQKGDIAEGYSVSREKKESFPLTVTSAQKNPTAFYLCASSSRQGLNGYTFGSGTRLTVV.

The chain carries TRBV2 and TRBJ2-7; weak D call: TRBD2 (6 bases). There are 11 residues in the CDR3. Trimming took 8 bases from V and 6 from J, leaving 11 bases between them. CDR1 SNHLY and CDR2 FYNNEI come from the germline V gene. CDR3 region: CASGGWGEQYF. In DNA form, the CDR3 reads TGTGCCAGCGGAGGGTGGGGCGAGCAGTACTTC. Full variable domain (rest looked up from reference TRBV2 and TRBJ2-7): EPEVTQTPSHQVTQMGQEVILRCVPISNHLYFYWYRQILGQKVEFLVSFYNNEISEKSEIFDDQFSVERPDGSNFTLKIRSTKLEDSAMYFCASGGWGEQYFGPGTRLTVT.

V gene TRBV7-9 combines with J gene TRBJ1-2; D ambiguous. CDR1 and CDR2 (germline): SEHNR, FQNEAQ (reference sequence). Deletions cut 2 bases from V and 5 bases from J, with 12 bases between. This CDR3 comprises 14 residues. The DNA for the CDR3 is TGTGCCAGCAGCTTATCCGGACGGAGGTATGGCTACACCTTC. It encodes CASSLSGRRYGYTF.

The chain couples TRBV19 to TRBJ2-2; 9 bases fit TRBD1. The CDR3 is made up of 16 amino acids. The germline gives CDR1 LNHDA, CDR2 SQIVND (reference sequence). V trimming: 8 bases; J trimming: 4 bases; junction bases outside the gene matches: 11. This chain's CDR3 is CASGSGTGTLTGELFF. DNA for the CDR3: TGTGCCAGTGGATCCGGGACAGGGACGCTCACCGGGGAGCTGTTTTTT.

The rearrangement uses TRBV11-2 and TRBJ1-2; perhaps TRBD1 as D (6 bases). In germline, CDR1 is SGHAT, CDR2 FQNNGV. This CDR3 contains 14 residues. Trimming stripped 1 base from V and 6 bases from J, with 12 bases between. The CDR3 bases are TGTGCCAGCAGCTTAGTACGGGGGGGCGATGGCTACACCTTC. Its protein product is CASSLVRGGDGYTF.

The rearrangement joins TRBV4-3 to TRBJ1-6, with unresolved D. The CDR3 covers 15 residues. Trimming shortened V by 2 bases and J by 7 bases, and 12 bases separated the two germline ends. Germline CDR1 reads LGHNA; CDR2 reads YSLEER. The CDR3 DNA is TGCGCCAGCAGCCAATCCCGGGTGCTGAATTCACCCCTCCACTTT. Amino acid sequence: CASSQSRVLNSPLHF.

CDR3 region: CSVGGGRGGDEQFF. The CDR3 coding sequence is TGCAGCGTTGGAGGAGGCAGAGGGGGAGATGAGCAGTTCTTC. The chain links TRBV29-1 to TRBJ2-1, with D possibly being TRBD1 (6 bases). This CDR3 has 14 residues. CDR1 is SQVTM, CDR2 ANQGSEA, per germline. V lost 4 bases to trimming and J lost 8 bases, with 18 bases between them.